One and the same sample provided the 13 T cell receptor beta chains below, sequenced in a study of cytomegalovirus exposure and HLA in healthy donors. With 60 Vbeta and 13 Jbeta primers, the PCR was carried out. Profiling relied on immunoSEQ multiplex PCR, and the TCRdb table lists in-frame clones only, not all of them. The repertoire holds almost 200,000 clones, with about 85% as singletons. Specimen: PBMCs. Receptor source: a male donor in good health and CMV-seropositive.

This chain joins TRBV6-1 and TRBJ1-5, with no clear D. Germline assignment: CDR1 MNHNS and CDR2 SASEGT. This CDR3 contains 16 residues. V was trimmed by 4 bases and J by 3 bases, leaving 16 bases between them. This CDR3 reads CASSVGEPSLNQPQHF. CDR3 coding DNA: TGTGCCAGCAGTGTTGGGGAGCCCTCACTCAATCAGCCCCAGCATTTT.

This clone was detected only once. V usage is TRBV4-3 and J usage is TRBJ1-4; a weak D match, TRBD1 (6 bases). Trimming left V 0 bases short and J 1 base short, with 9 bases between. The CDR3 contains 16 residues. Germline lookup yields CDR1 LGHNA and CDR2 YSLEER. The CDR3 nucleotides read TGCGCCAGCAGCCAAGATATAGGGGGAACTAATGAAAAACTGTTTTTT. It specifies CASSQDIGGTNEKLFF.

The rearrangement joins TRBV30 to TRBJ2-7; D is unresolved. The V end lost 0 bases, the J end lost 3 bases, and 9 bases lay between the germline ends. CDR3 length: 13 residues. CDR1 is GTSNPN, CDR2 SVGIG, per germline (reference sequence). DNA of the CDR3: TGTGCCTGGAGTGTATCTACGAGCTACGAGCAGTACTTC. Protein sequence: CAWSVSTSYEQYF.

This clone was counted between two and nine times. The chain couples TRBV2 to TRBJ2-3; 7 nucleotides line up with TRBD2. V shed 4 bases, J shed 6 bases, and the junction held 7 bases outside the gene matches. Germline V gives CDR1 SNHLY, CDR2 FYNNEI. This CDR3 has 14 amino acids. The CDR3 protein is CASSAPGGGDTQYF. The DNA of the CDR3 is TGTGCCAGCAGTGCCCCCGGGGGAGGGGATACGCAGTATTTT.

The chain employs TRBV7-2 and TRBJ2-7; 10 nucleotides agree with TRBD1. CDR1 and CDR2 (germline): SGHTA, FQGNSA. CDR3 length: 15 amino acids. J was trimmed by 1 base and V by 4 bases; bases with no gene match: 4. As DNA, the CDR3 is TGTGCCAGCAGCTACCGACAGGGGGCATCCTACGAGCAGTACTTC. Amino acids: CASSYRQGASYEQYF.

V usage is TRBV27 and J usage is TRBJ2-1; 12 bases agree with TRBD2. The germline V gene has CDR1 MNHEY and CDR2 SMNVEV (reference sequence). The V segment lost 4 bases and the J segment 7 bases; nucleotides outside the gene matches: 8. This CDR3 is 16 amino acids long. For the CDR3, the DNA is TGTGCCAGCAGTTCCTCACGAACTAGCGGGAGGAATGAGCAGTTCTTC. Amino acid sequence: CASSSSRTSGRNEQFF.

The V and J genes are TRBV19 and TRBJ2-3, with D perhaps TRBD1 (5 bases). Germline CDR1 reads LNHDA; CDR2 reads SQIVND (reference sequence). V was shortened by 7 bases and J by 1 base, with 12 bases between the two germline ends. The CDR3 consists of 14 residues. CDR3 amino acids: CASTQGWGTDTQYF. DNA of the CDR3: TGTGCCAGTACCCAGGGTTGGGGCACAGATACGCAGTATTTT. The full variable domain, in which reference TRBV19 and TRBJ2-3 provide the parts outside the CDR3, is DGGITQSPKYLFRKEGQNVTLSCEQNLNHDAMYWYRQDPGQGLRLIYYSQIVNDFQKGDIAEGYSVSREKKESFPLTVTSAQKNPTAFYLCASTQGWGTDTQYFGPGTRLTVL.

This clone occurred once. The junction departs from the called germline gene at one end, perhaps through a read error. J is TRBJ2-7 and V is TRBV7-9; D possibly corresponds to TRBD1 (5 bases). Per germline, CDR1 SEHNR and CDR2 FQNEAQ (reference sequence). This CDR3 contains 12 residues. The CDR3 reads CSSRKGSYEQYF. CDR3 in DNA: TGTTCCAGCAGGAAGGGGTCCTACGAGCAGTACTTC.

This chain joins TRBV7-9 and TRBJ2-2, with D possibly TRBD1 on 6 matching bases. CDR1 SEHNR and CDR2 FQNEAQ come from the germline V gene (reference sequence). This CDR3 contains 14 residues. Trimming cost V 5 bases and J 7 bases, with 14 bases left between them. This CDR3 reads CASSPLTGIGELFF. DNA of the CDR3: TGTGCCAGCAGCCCACTTACAGGGATCGGGGAGCTGTTTTTT. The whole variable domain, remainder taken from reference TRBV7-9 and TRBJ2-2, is DTGVSQNPRHKITKRGQNVTFRCDPISEHNRLYWYRQTLGQGPEFLTYFQNEAQLEKSRLLSDRFSAERPKGSFSTLEIQRTEQGDSAMYLCASSPLTGIGELFFGEGSRLTVL.

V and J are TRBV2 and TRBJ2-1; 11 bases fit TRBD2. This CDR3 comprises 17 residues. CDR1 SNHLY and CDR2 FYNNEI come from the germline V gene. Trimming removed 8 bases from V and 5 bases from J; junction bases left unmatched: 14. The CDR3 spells CASLLGSGRASHNEQFF. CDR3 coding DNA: TGTGCCAGCCTTCTGGGTAGCGGGAGGGCCTCTCACAATGAGCAGTTCTTC.

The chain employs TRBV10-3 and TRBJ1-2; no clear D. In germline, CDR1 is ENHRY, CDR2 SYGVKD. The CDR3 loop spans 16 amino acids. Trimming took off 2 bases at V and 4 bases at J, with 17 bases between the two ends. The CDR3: CAISELGEGAGYGYTF. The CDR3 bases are TGTGCCATCAGTGAGCTGGGAGAAGGAGCGGGCTATGGCTACACCTTC.

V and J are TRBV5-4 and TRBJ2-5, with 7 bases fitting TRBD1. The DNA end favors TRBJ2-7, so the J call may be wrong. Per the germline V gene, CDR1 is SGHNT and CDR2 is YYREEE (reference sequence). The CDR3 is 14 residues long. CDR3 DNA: TGTGCCAGCAGCGTAGACAGGGACAGCTACGAGCAGTACTTC. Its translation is CASSVDRDSYEQYF.

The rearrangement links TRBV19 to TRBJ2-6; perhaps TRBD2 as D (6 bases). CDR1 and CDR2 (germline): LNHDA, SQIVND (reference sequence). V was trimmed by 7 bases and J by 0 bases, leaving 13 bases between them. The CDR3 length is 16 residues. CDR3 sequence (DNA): TGTGCCAGTACCACCGACGGGGGCTCTGGGGCCAACGTCCTGACTTTC. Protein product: CASTTDGGSGANVLTF.